The 19 T cell receptor beta chains given below trace back to one sample, sequenced in a study of blood T cell repertoires in COVID-19. Data came from immunoSEQ multiplex PCR; TCRdb stores just in-frame clones and leaves some out. The data hold about 260,000 clones, with over 80% observed a single time. Sequencing was carried out using peripheral blood. These receptors all stem from a woman between 40 and 55 years old who had recovered from COVID-19.

The genes are TRBV7-2 and TRBJ1-1; D is uncertain. V lost 4 bases and J 8 bases, leaving 11 bases between the germline ends. Looked up from germline, CDR1 is SGHTA and CDR2 is FQGNSA. The CDR3 consists of 12 residues. Here the CDR3 DNA reads TGTGCCAGCAGCTACGTCGAGGCCGAAGCTTTCTTT. Amino acids: CASSYVEAEAFF.

The chain carries TRBV11-2 and TRBJ2-7, with D perhaps matching TRBD1 (5 bases). V dropped 6 bases and J dropped 4 bases, with 13 bases sitting between them. Germline CDR1 is SGHAT and CDR2 is FQNNGV. The CDR3 spans 13 residues. The CDR3 here is CASRLLQGYEQYF. Written as DNA, the CDR3 is TGTGCCAGCAGGTTACTCCAGGGATACGAGCAGTACTTC.

This rearrangement joins TRBV13 to TRBJ2-1; D call uncertain. CDR3 length equals 15 residues. Per the germline V gene, CDR1 is PRHDT and CDR2 is FYEKMQ (reference sequence). Trimming stripped 4 bases from V and 0 bases from J, with 10 bases between. CDR3 coding DNA: TGTGCCAGCAGCTCGGTCCTGAGCTCCTACAATGAGCAGTTCTTC. It translates to CASSSVLSSYNEQFF.

The gene calls are TRBV3-1 (or the pseudogene TRBV3-2) and TRBJ1-2, with D possibly TRBD1 on 6 matching bases. The CDR3 loop spans 16 amino acids. In germline, CDR1 is LGHDT, CDR2 YNNKEL (reference sequence). Between the trimmed V and J ends, which lost 2 bases and 2 bases, there was a span of 15 bases. As DNA, the CDR3 is TGTGCCAGCAGCCAAACGGACAGAAAAAACAACTATGGCTACACCTTC. Protein product: CASSQTDRKNNYGYTF.

This sequence joins TRBV20-1 and TRBJ1-1; tentative D call: TRBD1 (5 bases). Germline CDR1 and CDR2: DFQATT and SNEGSKA (reference sequence). V was trimmed by 3 bases and J by 1 base, leaving 9 bases between them. The CDR3 is 13 amino acids. CDR3 DNA: TGCAGTGCTAGTGCCCAGGGGAACACTGAAGCTTTCTTT. Translating gives CSASAQGNTEAFF.

This chain joins TRBV19 and TRBJ2-5; possibly TRBD1 for D (8 bases). V lost 6 bases and J lost 4, with 15 bases in between. CDR1 and CDR2 from the germline V gene are LNHDA and SQIVND (reference sequence). There are 14 residues in the CDR3. CDR3 DNA sequence: TGTGCCAGTAGACCCACAGGGGGGGGAGAGACCCAGTACTTC. It encodes CASRPTGGGETQYF.

The chain combines TRBV9 with TRBJ1-2, with D tentatively TRBD1 (5 bases). The CDR3 is 14 amino acids. Germline CDR1 SGDLS, CDR2 YYNGEE. V lost 0 bases to trimming and J lost 8 bases, with 14 bases between them. The CDR3 DNA is TGTGCCAGCAGCGTAGATTTCGGGGGGATCGGCTACACCTTC. It is translated as CASSVDFGGIGYTF.

This sequence joins TRBV5-1 and TRBJ1-2; D uncertain. Germline CDR1 and CDR2: SGHRS and YFSETQ. Trimming took 0 bases from V and 3 from J, leaving 6 bases between them. This CDR3 has 13 amino acids. The CDR3 region is CASSLDLYYGYTF. The DNA for the CDR3 is TGCGCCAGCAGCTTGGATTTATACTATGGCTACACCTTC.

The chain uses TRBV9 and TRBJ2-5, with a tentative D call TRBD1 (6 bases). This CDR3 is built from 14 residues. The germline V gene has CDR1 SGDLS and CDR2 YYNGEE. Trimming pared 0 bases from V and 9 bases from J, leaving 15 bases between. This CDR3 reads CASSVGTGPMAQYF. The CDR3 coding sequence is TGTGCCAGCAGCGTAGGAACAGGGCCCATGGCCCAGTACTTC.

This rearrangement joins TRBV9 to TRBJ2-2, with 9 bases matching TRBD2. Germline CDR1 reads SGDLS; CDR2 reads YYNGEE. V trimming: 4 bases; J trimming: 0 bases; junction bases outside the gene matches: 4. This CDR3 is built from 16 residues. Here the CDR3 reads CASSNLAGTNTGELFF. Written as DNA, the CDR3 is TGTGCCAGCAGCAATCTAGCGGGGACGAACACCGGGGAGCTGTTTTTT.

The V call is TRBV5-1, the J call TRBJ2-5; D might be TRBD1 (6 bases). V lost 3 bases and J lost 1, with 10 bases in between. Germline V gene lookup returns CDR1 SGHRS and CDR2 YFSETQ. The CDR3 has 14 amino acids. The CDR3 sequence: CASSSQGPQETQYF. CDR3 nucleotide sequence: TGCGCCAGCAGCTCACAGGGCCCCCAAGAGACCCAGTACTTC. Combining the CDR3 with reference TRBV5-1 and TRBJ2-5 gives the whole variable domain KAGVTQTPRYLIKTRGQQVTLSCSPISGHRSVSWYQQTPGQGLQFLFEYFSETQRNKGNFPGRFSGRQFSNSRSEMNVSTLELGDSALYLCASSSQGPQETQYFGPGTRLLVL.

The V and J genes are TRBV2 and TRBJ1-3; unclear D gene. CDR3 length equals 15 residues. Germline lookup yields CDR1 SNHLY and CDR2 FYNNEI. V was shortened by 1 base and J by 2 bases, with 9 bases between the two germline ends. CDR3 nucleotides: TGTGCCAGCAGTGAAGAAACTGTCGCTGGAAACACCATATATTTT. This encodes CASSEETVAGNTIYF.

The chain recombines TRBV11-3 with TRBJ2-7; D not certain. The germline V gene has CDR1 SGHNT and CDR2 YENEEA. This CDR3 has 15 residues. V gave up 0 bases and J gave up 6 bases, with 15 bases separating them. The chain's CDR3 is CASSLESWASSEQYF. The CDR3 DNA sequence: TGTGCCAGCAGCTTAGAGAGCTGGGCCTCAAGCGAGCAGTACTTC.

This clone has a handful of counts. In DNA form, the CDR3 reads TGTGCCAGCAGCTTGGACACCCCGCGGGGTAATTCACCCCTCCACTTT. This codes for CASSLDTPRGNSPLHF. This rearrangement joins TRBV5-4 to TRBJ1-6, with D unclear. Germline V lookup: CDR1 SGHNT, CDR2 YYREEE (reference sequence). The CDR3 spans 16 residues. The V gene lost 0 bases and the J gene lost 6 bases, with 13 bases spanning the gap.

V usage is TRBV7-2 and J usage is TRBJ2-1, with 7 bases matching TRBD1. The CDR3 has 17 residues. CDR1 and CDR2 (germline): SGHTA, FQGNSA. V was pared by 3 bases and J by 2 bases, with 10 bases of the junction left unmatched. CDR3 bases: TGTGCCAGCAGCTTTACCCCCGGGACAGATCCCTACAATGAGCAGTTCTTC. Translation: CASSFTPGTDPYNEQFF.

The CDR3 sequence: CASSWNRGGYNEQFF. The CDR3 nucleotides are TGCGCCAGCAGCTGGAACAGGGGAGGCTACAATGAGCAGTTCTTC. The chain carries TRBV5-1 and TRBJ2-1, with D possibly matching TRBD1 (7 bases). CDR3 length: 15 amino acids. The germline V gene encodes CDR1 SGHRS and CDR2 YFSETQ. V lost 3 bases to trimming and J lost 3 bases, with 13 bases between them.

The chain recombines TRBV5-1 with TRBJ2-3; 9 bases line up with TRBD2. The CDR3 length is 16 residues. The germline V gene encodes CDR1 SGHRS and CDR2 YFSETQ. J lost 4 bases, V lost 2 bases, and 8 bases had no gene match. DNA for the CDR3: TGCGCCAGCAGCTTTCTTGCGGGGGGGCATTCAGATACGCAGTATTTT. Protein: CASSFLAGGHSDTQYF.

This clone showed up many times. The chain has TRBV6-2 or TRBV6-3 and TRBJ1-2; tentatively, D is TRBD1 (6 bases). The CDR3 has 14 amino acids. Germline V gene lookup returns CDR1 MNHEY and CDR2 SVGEGT. The V gene lost 5 bases and the J gene lost 2 bases, with 12 bases spanning the gap. The CDR3 spells CASSLLGTNYGYTF. For the CDR3, the DNA is TGTGCCAGCAGTCTACTCGGGACAAACTATGGCTACACCTTC.

The J gene is TRBJ1-1, the V gene TRBV28; TRBD1 is a possible D gene (5 bases). Germline CDR1 MDHEN, CDR2 SYDVKM. Trimming shortened V by 3 bases and J by 7 bases, and 15 bases separated the two germline ends. The CDR3 spans 14 residues. The CDR3 is CASSFYARVGEAFF. CDR3 in DNA: TGTGCCAGCAGTTTCTACGCCAGGGTTGGTGAAGCTTTCTTT.